The 6 T cell receptor beta chains presented below share a single source sample, sequenced in a study of T cells expressing NK-cell markers (TCRdb year 2020). Libraries were built with 5' RACE. These reads were obtained on an Illumina HiSeq 2000. Reprocessed by TCRdb, the reads give a single entry per CDR3 protein sequence, without DNA. The table for this sample shows some 450,000 distinct CDR3 sequences. About 7.1% of the sample lies in the top ten. Sequencing input: blood T cells: a sorted CD56 or NKG2C T cell subset, CD4+ or CD8+ T cells, or bulk PBMC T cells (not recorded which). The source is a woman between 18 and 69 years old in good health.

The chain carries TRBV6-1 and TRBJ2-7; TCRdb returns TRBD2, unconfirmable since there is no DNA. This CDR3 contains 13 residues. Germline CDR1 reads MNHNS; CDR2 reads SASEGT. Here the CDR3 reads CASANPPGYEQYF.

The chain employs TRBV29-1 and TRBJ2-7; the D call from TCRdb, TRBD2, cannot be confirmed without DNA. There are 13 residues in the CDR3. CDR1 is SQVTM, CDR2 ANQGSEA, per germline. Here the CDR3 reads CSVLLADAYEQYF.

The CDR3 loop reads CSARDLDLHSYNEQFF. The chain recombines TRBV20-1 with TRBJ2-1. This CDR3 has 16 amino acids. Germline assignment: CDR1 DFQATT and CDR2 SNEGSKA (reference sequence).

The chain couples TRBV18 to TRBJ1-5; TCRdb reports TRBD1, a call that lacks DNA to check it against. Germline CDR1 is KGHSH and CDR2 is LQKENI. CDR3 size: 14 residues. The CDR3 here is CASSVTGQNQPQHF.

The CDR3 reads CASSLPRSGDTEAFF. V usage is TRBV12-3 or TRBV12-4 and J usage is TRBJ1-1; TCRdb calls TRBD1, which cannot be checked without DNA. The CDR3 runs 15 residues.

The chain recombines TRBV20-1 with TRBJ1-2; TCRdb's assignment of TRBD1 cannot be checked, as there is no DNA. Germline V gene sequence: CDR1 DFQATT, CDR2 SNEGSKA (reference sequence). There are 14 residues in the CDR3. CDR3 protein: CSASPTGLSYGYTF.